These 26 T cell receptor beta chains share one sample of origin, sequenced in a study of blood T cell repertoires in COVID-19. Clones were sequenced by immunoSEQ multiplex PCR, and TCRdb holds only the in-frame ones, with some missing. Seen here are hundreds of thousands of clones, 85% observed once, and the top ten hold roughly 7%. The sequencing sample was made of peripheral blood. The receptors here all came from a human donor in a cohort sampled during active COVID-19.

V gene TRBV2 combines with J gene TRBJ2-7; 10 nucleotides align to TRBD1. The J segment lost 5 bases and the V segment lost 7 bases, leaving 8 bases of the junction unmatched. This CDR3 spans 14 amino acids. Per the germline V gene, CDR1 is SNHLY and CDR2 is FYNNEI. The CDR3 bases are TGTGCCAGCATCCGGGACAGGGGTTTGCACGAGCAGTACTTC. Protein sequence: CASIRDRGLHEQYF.

V gene TRBV24-1 combines with J gene TRBJ2-3; no firm D call. The ends were cut back, 1 base at V and 1 base at J, with 8 bases in the middle. In germline, CDR1 is KGHDR, CDR2 SFDVKD. The CDR3 contains 15 residues. Here the CDR3 reads CATSDLPQGTDTQYF. The DNA for the CDR3 is TGTGCCACCAGTGATTTACCCCAGGGCACAGATACGCAGTATTTT.

Here the CDR3 DNA reads TGCAGCGGGGACAGGGTAGAGGGCTACACCTTC. Its translation is CSGDRVEGYTF. J is TRBJ1-2 and V is TRBV29-1; 9 bases are shared with TRBD1. Germline CDR1 reads SQVTM; CDR2 reads ANQGSEA. The ends lost 7 bases at V and 8 bases at J; junction bases unmatched: 5. The CDR3 spans 11 residues.

This chain connects TRBV7-2 to TRBJ1-5; maybe TRBD1 (5 bases). V lost 4 bases, J lost 8 bases, and 18 bases lay in between. The CDR3 is 15 amino acids. Per germline, CDR1 SGHTA and CDR2 FQGNSA. Written as DNA, the CDR3 is TGTGCCAGCAGCTACCTCGCGGCCCCGGGGGAGCCCCAGCATTTT. Protein sequence: CASSYLAAPGEPQHF.

J is TRBJ1-4 and V is TRBV11-2, with 8 bases fitting TRBD1. The CDR3 covers 14 residues. Germline-derived CDR1 and CDR2 are SGHAT and FQNNGV. The V segment lost 5 bases and the J segment 3 bases; nucleotides outside the gene matches: 2. CDR3 nucleotides: TGTGCCAGCAGCCAGACAGGGGCTAATGAAAAACTGTTTTTT. Its protein is CASSQTGANEKLFF.

This clone has more than one count but fewer than ten. The gene calls are TRBV7-8 and TRBJ1-2; 7 nucleotides line up with TRBD1. Germline V gives CDR1 SGHVS, CDR2 FQNEAQ. The CDR3 consists of 16 residues. V shed 5 bases, J shed 4 bases, and the junction held 13 bases outside the gene matches. The CDR3 protein is CASSVLQGTSSYGYTF. CDR3 sequence (DNA): TGTGCCAGCAGCGTCCTACAGGGGACCTCGAGCTATGGCTACACCTTC.

This clone was observed a single time. V gene TRBV2 combines with J gene TRBJ1-5; D unresolved. CDR3 length equals 16 residues. Per germline, CDR1 SNHLY and CDR2 FYNNEI. Trimming took 0 bases from V and 2 from J, leaving 11 bases between them. CDR3 loop: CASSEARGLGNQPQHF. The CDR3 DNA sequence: TGTGCCAGCAGTGAAGCGCGAGGGCTCGGCAATCAGCCCCAGCATTTT.

The chain employs TRBV30 and TRBJ1-1; maybe TRBD1 (6 bases). Looked up from germline, CDR1 is GTSNPN and CDR2 is SVGIG (reference sequence). The CDR3 has 14 amino acids. V gave up 3 bases and J gave up 6 bases, with 17 bases separating them. Here the CDR3 reads CAWRLGAGWAEAFF. The CDR3 DNA sequence: TGTGCCTGGAGATTGGGGGCGGGTTGGGCTGAAGCTTTCTTT. Using reference TRBV30 and TRBJ1-1 for the parts outside the CDR3, the full variable domain is SQTIHQWPATLVQPVGSPLSLECTVEGTSNPNLYWYRQAAGRGLQLLFYSVGIGQISSEVPQNLSASRPQDRQFILSSKKLLLSDSGFYLCAWRLGAGWAEAFFGQGTRLTVV.

The chain uses TRBV9 and TRBJ1-1; D is unresolved. The V gene lost 3 bases and the J gene lost 0 bases, with 3 bases spanning the gap. CDR1 is SGDLS, CDR2 YYNGEE, per germline. This CDR3 has 12 residues. The CDR3 region is CASSAMNTEAFF. CDR3 DNA: TGTGCCAGCAGCGCTATGAACACTGAAGCTTTCTTT.

The J gene is TRBJ2-1, the V gene TRBV19; D possibly corresponds to TRBD2 (6 bases). Looked up from germline, CDR1 is LNHDA and CDR2 is SQIVND (reference sequence). V was cut by 10 bases and J by 4 bases, with 17 bases left in between. This CDR3 comprises 14 residues. CDR3 in amino acids: CATQRRGEYNEQFF. DNA for the CDR3: TGTGCCACTCAAAGGAGGGGAGAGTACAATGAGCAGTTCTTC.

The rearrangement uses TRBV30 and TRBJ1-3, with D tentatively TRBD1 (6 bases). With 2 bases removed from V and 0 bases from J, the gap between germline ends came to 17 bases. CDR3 length equals 17 residues. Germline CDR1 GTSNPN, CDR2 SVGIG (reference sequence). This CDR3 reads CAWSLTGQIFSGNTIYF. In DNA, the CDR3 is TGTGCCTGGAGTCTCACGGGACAAATTTTCTCTGGAAACACCATATATTTT.

The V gene is TRBV9, the J gene TRBJ2-1; TRBD1 might be the D (5 bases). Trimming cost V 0 bases and J 7 bases, with 11 bases left between them. The germline CDR1 and CDR2 sequences are SGDLS and YYNGEE. The CDR3 is 14 residues long. The CDR3 sequence: CASSVDTGRNEQFF. The CDR3 region has the DNA TGTGCCAGCAGCGTAGATACAGGTCGAAATGAGCAGTTCTTC.

This clone was recorded only once. The chain employs TRBV5-4 and TRBJ1-1; perhaps TRBD1 as D (5 bases). Between the trimmed V and J ends, which lost 5 bases and 11 bases, there was a span of 13 bases. There are 11 residues in the CDR3. From germline, CDR1 is SGHNT and CDR2 YYREEE (reference sequence). CDR3 amino acids: CASSYRGDAFF. The CDR3 nucleotides read TGTGCCAGCAGTTATCGGGGGGACGCTTTCTTT.

The chain combines TRBV6-1 with TRBJ2-7, with TRBD2 matching 10 bases. CDR1 and CDR2 (germline): MNHNS, SASEGT. Trimming cost V 4 bases and J 0 bases; bases outside gene matches: 12. CDR3 length equals 18 residues. The CDR3 DNA is TGTGCCAGCAGTGTAAAAACTAGCGGGGTTTCTTCCTCCTACGAGCAGTACTTC. Encoded protein: CASSVKTSGVSSSYEQYF.

V gene TRBV6-5 combines with J gene TRBJ1-5; tentatively, D is TRBD1 (6 bases). The CDR3 extends over 13 amino acids. Trimming stripped 8 bases from V and 4 bases from J, with 12 bases between. Germline CDR1 and CDR2: MNHEY and SVGAGI. The CDR3 bases are TGTGCCAGCGGGGGGGGGCCGAATCAGCCCCAGCATTTT. Translated, it gives CASGGGPNQPQHF.

The rearrangement links TRBV18 to TRBJ1-3; no clear D gene. This CDR3 has 12 residues. Trimming left V 2 bases short and J 6 bases short, with 5 bases between. Per the germline V gene, CDR1 is KGHSH and CDR2 is LQKENI. The CDR3 DNA reads as TGTGCCAGCTCACCAGAGGAAAACACCATATATTTT. Translating gives CASSPEENTIYF.

V usage is TRBV20-1 and J usage is TRBJ1-1, with 9 positions matching TRBD1. CDR3 length: 11 residues. Trimming at V came to 5 bases and at J to 11 bases, leaving 6 bases not matched to a gene. Germline V gene data show CDR1 as DFQATT and CDR2 as SNEGSKA (reference sequence). The CDR3 reads CSAPGQGKAFF. In DNA, the CDR3 is TGCAGTGCTCCGGGACAGGGAAAGGCTTTCTTT.

CDR3 nucleotides: TGTGCCAGCCGAACAGGTCTAAGCTCCTACGAGCAGTACTTC. This codes for CASRTGLSSYEQYF. This chain links TRBV5-5 with TRBJ2-7, with D possibly matching TRBD1 (5 bases). The V end lost 7 bases, the J end lost 0 bases, and 14 bases lay between the germline ends. The CDR3 sequence is 14 residues long. Per the germline V gene, CDR1 is SGHKS and CDR2 is YYEKEE (reference sequence). Based on the CDR3 plus reference TRBV5-5 and TRBJ2-7, the full variable domain is DAGVTQSPTHLIKTRGQQVTLRCSPISGHKSVSWYQQVLGQGPQFIFQYYEKEERGRGNFPDRFSARQFPNYSSELNVNALLLGDSALYLCASRTGLSSYEQYFGPGTRLTVT.

The gene calls are TRBV5-6 and TRBJ2-7, with 12 bases fitting TRBD1. From germline, CDR1 is SGHDT and CDR2 YYEEEE. The J segment lost 6 bases and the V segment lost 2 bases, leaving 6 bases of the junction unmatched. The CDR3 is 15 amino acids. CDR3: CASSFAGQGAFEQYF. CDR3 coding DNA: TGTGCCAGCAGCTTCGCGGGACAGGGGGCCTTCGAGCAGTACTTC.

The CDR3 region is CASSAGQGLTGANVLTF. CDR3 DNA: TGTGCCAGCAGTGCGGGACAGGGACTTACTGGGGCCAACGTCCTGACTTTC. V and J are TRBV6-4 and TRBJ2-6; 9 bases match TRBD1. V lost 4 bases and J lost 2; bases outside the gene matches: 6. CDR3 length: 17 amino acids. CDR1 and CDR2 from the germline V gene are MRHNA and SNTAGT.

This chain uses TRBV5-1 with TRBJ2-7; tentatively, D is TRBD1 (6 bases). The CDR3 runs to 14 residues. With 4 bases removed from V and 0 bases from J, the gap between germline ends came to 11 bases. CDR1 and CDR2 (germline): SGHRS, YFSETQ. The CDR3 sequence is CASSRGQPSYEQYF. The DNA for the CDR3 is TGCGCCAGCAGCCGAGGACAGCCCTCCTACGAGCAGTACTTC.

The table lists this clone with a count of one. The chain carries TRBV30 and TRBJ1-4; D is uncertain. Trimming cost V 0 bases and J 12 bases, with 11 bases left between them. The CDR3 runs to 12 residues. CDR1 and CDR2 from the germline V gene are GTSNPN and SVGIG (reference sequence). The CDR3 region is CAWSVAWAELFF. The CDR3 coding sequence is TGTGCCTGGAGTGTAGCTTGGGCTGAACTGTTTTTT.

This clone has just a few counts. The chain carries TRBV6-6 and TRBJ1-2; D not certain. The germline gives CDR1 MNHNY, CDR2 SVGAGI (reference sequence). This CDR3 is 13 amino acids long. Trimming took 5 bases from V and 4 from J, leaving 11 bases between them. The CDR3 bases are TGTGCCAGCAGTCTACGCGGCGTCTATGGCTACACCTTC. As protein: CASSLRGVYGYTF.

In nucleotides, the CDR3 is TGTGCCAGCAGTGTGACAGGAGGTGTGAGTGCTTTCTTT. This encodes CASSVTGGVSAFF. The chain combines TRBV2 with TRBJ1-1; D perhaps matches TRBD1 (6 bases). The CDR3 is 13 residues long. The germline V and J ends were trimmed by 4 bases and 11 bases, with 17 bases remaining between them. Germline CDR1 SNHLY, CDR2 FYNNEI. The full variable domain, rest sourced from reference TRBV2 and TRBJ1-1, is EPEVTQTPSHQVTQMGQEVILRCVPISNHLYFYWYRQILGQKVEFLVSFYNNEISEKSEIFDDQFSVERPDGSNFTLKIRSTKLEDSAMYFCASSVTGGVSAFFGQGTRLTVV.

V is TRBV5-8 and J is TRBJ2-3; D unclear. V dropped 0 bases and J dropped 3 bases, with 8 bases sitting between them. Per the germline V gene, CDR1 is SGHTS and CDR2 is YDEGEE. CDR3 length equals 14 residues. The CDR3 loop is CASSLDYLTDTQYF. The CDR3 region has the DNA TGTGCCAGCAGCTTGGACTACCTGACAGATACGCAGTATTTT.

This chain uses TRBV30 with TRBJ1-6; tentatively, D is TRBD1 (6 bases). Germline V gene data show CDR1 as GTSNPN and CDR2 as SVGIG (reference sequence). Trimming cost V 2 bases and J 7 bases, with 15 bases left between them. This CDR3 region has 15 residues. The CDR3 coding sequence is TGTGCCTGGAGTCAAACAGGGTTTGTGAATTCACCCCTCCACTTT. It yields the protein CAWSQTGFVNSPLHF.